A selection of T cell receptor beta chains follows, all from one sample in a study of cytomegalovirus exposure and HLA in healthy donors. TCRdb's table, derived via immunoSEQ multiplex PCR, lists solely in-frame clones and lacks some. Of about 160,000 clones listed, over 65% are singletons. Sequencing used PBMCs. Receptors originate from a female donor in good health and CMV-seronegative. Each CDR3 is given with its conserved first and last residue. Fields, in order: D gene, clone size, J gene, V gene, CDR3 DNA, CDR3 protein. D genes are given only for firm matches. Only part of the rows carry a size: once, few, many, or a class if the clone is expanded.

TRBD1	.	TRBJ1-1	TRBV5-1	TGCGCCAGCAGCTTTGAGGGGGCGCGTACTGAAGCTTTCTTT	CASSFEGARTEAFF
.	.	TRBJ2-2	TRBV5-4	TGTGCCAGCAGCTTGGGGGGCAGGAACACCGGGGAGCTGTTTTTT	CASSLGGRNTGELFF
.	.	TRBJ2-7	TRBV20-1	TGCAGTGCTACAGAGACAACGGAGGGGTACTTC	CSATETTEGYF
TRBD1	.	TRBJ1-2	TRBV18	TGTGCCAGCTCACAGGGACAGGACTACTATGGCTACACCTTC	CASSQGQDYYGYTF
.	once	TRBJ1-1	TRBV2	TGTGCCAGTGGAACGGAGTCTATGAACACTGAAGCTTTCTTT	CASGTESMNTEAFF
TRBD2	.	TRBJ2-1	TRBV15	TGTGCCACCAGCAGAGGCCTAGCGGGAGGCTTTTACAATGAGCAGTTCTTC	CATSRGLAGGFYNEQFF
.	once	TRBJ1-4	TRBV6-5	TGTGCCAGCAGTTCCCGGACGGAGGCAACTAATGAAAAACTGTTTTTT	CASSSRTEATNEKLFF
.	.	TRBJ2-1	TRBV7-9	TGTGCCAGCCAGAGGGCAGAGATGGACAATGAGCAGTTCTTC	CASQRAEMDNEQFF
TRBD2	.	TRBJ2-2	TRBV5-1	TGCGCCAGCAGCTTGGGACTAGCTGCAGGGGAGCTGTTTTTT	CASSLGLAAGELFF
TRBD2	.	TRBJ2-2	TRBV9	TGTGCCAGCAGCGTAGGACTAGCGGGGAGTACCGGGGAGCTGTTTTTT	CASSVGLAGSTGELFF
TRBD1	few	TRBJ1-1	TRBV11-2	TGTGCCAGCAGCGAGACAGGGGTTCGGGTCAGTGAAGCTTTCTTT	CASSETGVRVSEAFF
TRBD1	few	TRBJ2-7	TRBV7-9	TGTGCCAGCAGCTTAGCAGGGGGCGGGTACGAGCAGTACTTC	CASSLAGGGYEQYF
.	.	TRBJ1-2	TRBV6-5	TGTGCCAGCAGTTACGGGGGGACCTATGGCTACACCTTC	CASSYGGTYGYTF
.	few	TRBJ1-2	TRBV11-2	TGTGCCAGCAGTCCCGAAACTAACTACAGGGTAACTAGGTATGGCTACACCTTC	CASSPETNYRVTRYGYTF
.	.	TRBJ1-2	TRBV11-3	TGTGCCAGCAGCTTACTAACGGGGTTTAGGTATGGCTACACCTTC	CASSLLTGFRYGYTF
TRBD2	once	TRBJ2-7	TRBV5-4	TGTGCCAGCAGCTTGGATTTCCGGACTAGCGGACCTACCTACGAGCAGTACTTC	CASSLDFRTSGPTYEQYF
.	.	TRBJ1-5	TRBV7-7	TGTGCTAGCAGCTTAGAAGAGGGCCTATATAGCAATCAGCCCCAGCATTTT	CASSLEEGLYSNQPQHF
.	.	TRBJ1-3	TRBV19	TGTGCCAGTAGTGTACCGGGGTCTGGAAACACCATATATTTT	CASSVPGSGNTIYF
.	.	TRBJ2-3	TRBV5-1	TGCGCCAGCAGCTTCGCGTCAGATACGCAGTATTTT	CASSFASDTQYF
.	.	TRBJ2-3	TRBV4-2	TGTGCCAGCAGCCAAGCCGGGATAGCGGATACGCAGTATTTT	CASSQAGIADTQYF
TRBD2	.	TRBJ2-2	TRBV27	TGTGCCAGCAAGGGAGGGTGGGACACCGGGGAGCTGTTTTTT	CASKGGWDTGELFF
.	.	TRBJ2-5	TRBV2	TGTGCCAGCAGAAGCTGGCCCGGGGAGACCCAGTACTTC	CASRSWPGETQYF
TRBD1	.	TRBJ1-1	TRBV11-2	TGTGCCAGCAGCGTAAGGACAGGGGCTCGATTTAGGGACACTGAAGCTTTCTTT	CASSVRTGARFRDTEAFF
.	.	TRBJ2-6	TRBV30	TGTGCCTGGACCCCTCGTGGAACCATCTCTGGGGCCAACGGCCTGACTTTC	CAWTPRGTISGANGLTF
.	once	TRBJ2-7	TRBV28	TGTGCCAGCTTCTCCTTTATGGGGGTTGCGGGATTATCCTACGAGCAGTACTTC	CASFSFMGVAGLSYEQYF
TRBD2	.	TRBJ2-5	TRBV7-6	TGTGCCAGCAGCTTAGGCAATAGCGGGAGTCGAGAGACCCAGTACTTC	CASSLGNSGSRETQYF
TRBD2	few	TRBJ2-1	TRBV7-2	TGTGCCAGCAGCGTTAGCGGGGGGATAAATGAGCAGTTCTTC	CASSVSGGINEQFF
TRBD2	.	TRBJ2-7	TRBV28	TGTGCCAGCAGGGCCCCTAGCGGGAGGTCCCCCGAGCAGTACTTC	CASRAPSGRSPEQYF
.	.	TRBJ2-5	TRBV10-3	TGTGCCATCAGTGGGGGGGGCGCTCCCCAAGAGACCCAGTACTTC	CAISGGGAPQETQYF
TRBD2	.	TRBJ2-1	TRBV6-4	TGTGCCCCCCAATGCGGGGGGGTAAGCTCCTACAATGAGCAGTTCTTC	CAPQCGGVSSYNEQFF
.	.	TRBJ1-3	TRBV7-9	TGTGCCAGCAGCAGCCTGTTTGGGGAGAGTACGTCTTTAGGAAACACCATATATTTT	CASSSLFGESTSLGNTIYF
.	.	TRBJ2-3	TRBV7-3	TGTGCCAGCAGCTTAAGGGGAGGTAGCACAGATACGCAGTATTTT	CASSLRGGSTDTQYF
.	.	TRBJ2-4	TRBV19	TGTGCCAGTAGTCCGCGGACTTTTAAAAACATTCAGTACTTC	CASSPRTFKNIQYF
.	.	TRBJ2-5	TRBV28	TGTGCCAGCAGTTTATTTATGCCAGAACTAGAATTTACTAAAGAGACCCAGTACTTC	CASSLFMPELEFTKETQYF
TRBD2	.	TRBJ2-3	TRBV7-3	TGTGCCAGCAGCCCTCTTATCCCACCACTAGCGGGGGGGCTGGATACGCAGTATTTT	CASSPLIPPLAGGLDTQYF
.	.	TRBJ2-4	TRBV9	TGTGCCAGCAGCGTGACAGGAGAAAACATTCAGTACTTC	CASSVTGENIQYF
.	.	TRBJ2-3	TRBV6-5	TGTGCCAGCAGTTACGGGGGGGCCCCCACAGATACGCAGTATTTT	CASSYGGAPTDTQYF
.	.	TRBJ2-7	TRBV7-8	TGTGCCAGCAGCTTAGGGAGGCAGCGCCCCTACGAGCAGTACTTC	CASSLGRQRPYEQYF
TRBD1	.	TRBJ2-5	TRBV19	TGTGCCAGTAGTCTCGGGGGACAGGGGGTCCAAGAGACCCAGTACTTC	CASSLGGQGVQETQYF
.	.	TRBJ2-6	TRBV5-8	TGTGCCAGCAGCTTGGGGCAGGGGGGCGTCCTGACTTTC	CASSLGQGGVLTF
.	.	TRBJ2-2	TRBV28	TGTGCCAGCAGCATGCGGACAGTTAACACCGGGGAGCTGTTTTTT	CASSMRTVNTGELFF
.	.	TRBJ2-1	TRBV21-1	TGTGCCAGCAGCAACCAATGGACAGGGTCGAATGAGCAGTTCTTC	CASSNQWTGSNEQFF
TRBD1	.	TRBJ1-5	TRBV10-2	TGCGCCAGCAGTGAACAGGGGGGCCGTCAGCCCCAGCATTTT	CASSEQGGRQPQHF
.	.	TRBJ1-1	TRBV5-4	TGTGCCAGCAGCTTGAGGAGCATGAACACTGAAGCTTTCTTT	CASSLRSMNTEAFF
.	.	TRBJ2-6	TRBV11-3	TGTGCCAGCAGCCCCGCCCCTGGGGCCAACGGCCTGACTTTC	CASSPAPGANGLTF
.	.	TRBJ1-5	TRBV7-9	TGTGCCAGCAGCCCCGGCGGGCTTAGCAATCAGCCCCAGCATTTT	CASSPGGLSNQPQHF
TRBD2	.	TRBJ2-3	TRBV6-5	TGTGCCAGCAGTTACGGGGGGGGTACGCAGTATTTT	CASSYGGGTQYF
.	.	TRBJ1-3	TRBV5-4	TGTGCCAGCAGCTTGGCAGGGCAGCCATCTGGAAACACCATATATTTT	CASSLAGQPSGNTIYF
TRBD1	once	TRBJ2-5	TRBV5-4	TGTGCCAGCAGCTTCGACAGGGCGGAGACCCAGTACTTC	CASSFDRAETQYF
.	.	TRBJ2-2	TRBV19	TGTGCCAGTAGTATAGCCTCGAACACCGGGGAGCTGTTTTTT	CASSIASNTGELFF
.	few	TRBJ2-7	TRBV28	TGTGCCAGCAGTCGCCTCCAATGGGGCGGGATATACTTC	CASSRLQWGGIYF
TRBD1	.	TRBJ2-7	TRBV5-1	TGCGCCAGCAGCTTGGGACAGGGGCAACACTACGAGCAGTACTTC	CASSLGQGQHYEQYF
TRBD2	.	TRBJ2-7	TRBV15	TGTGCCACCAGCAGTGGGACTACAGGTTCGAACGAGCAGTACTTC	CATSSGTTGSNEQYF
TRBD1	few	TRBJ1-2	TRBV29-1	TGCAGCGTTGACCCCCGGGACAGGGGGAATGGCTACACCTTC	CSVDPRDRGNGYTF
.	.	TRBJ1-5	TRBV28	TGTGCCAGCAGTCCCGGGCCCAGGAGGAATCAGCCCCAGCATTTT	CASSPGPRRNQPQHF
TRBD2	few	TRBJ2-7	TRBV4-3	TGCGCCAGCAGCCAAAAGGGACTAGCGGGCGTTTACGAGCAGTACTTC	CASSQKGLAGVYEQYF
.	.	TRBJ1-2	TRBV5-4	TGTGCCAGCAGCGACTCAGGGTTTGCTAACTATGGCTACACCTTC	CASSDSGFANYGYTF